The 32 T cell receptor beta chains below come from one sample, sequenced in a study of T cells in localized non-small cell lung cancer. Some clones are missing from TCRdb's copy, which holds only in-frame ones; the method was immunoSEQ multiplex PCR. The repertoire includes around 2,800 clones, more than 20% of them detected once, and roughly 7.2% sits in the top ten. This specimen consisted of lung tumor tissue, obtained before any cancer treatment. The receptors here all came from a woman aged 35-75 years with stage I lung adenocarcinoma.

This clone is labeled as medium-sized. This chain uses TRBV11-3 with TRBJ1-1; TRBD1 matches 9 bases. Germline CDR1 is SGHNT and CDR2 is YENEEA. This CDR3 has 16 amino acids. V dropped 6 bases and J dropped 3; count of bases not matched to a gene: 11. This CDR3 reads CASRGQGLGEDTEAFF. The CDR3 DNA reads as TGTGCCAGCAGGGGACAGGGACTGGGTGAGGACACTGAAGCTTTCTTT.

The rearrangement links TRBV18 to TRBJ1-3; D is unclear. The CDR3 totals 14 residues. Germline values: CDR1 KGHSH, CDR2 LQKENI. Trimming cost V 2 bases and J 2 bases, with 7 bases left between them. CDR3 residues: CASSPEPTGNTIYF. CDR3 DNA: TGTGCCAGCTCACCAGAGCCCACTGGAAACACCATATATTTT.

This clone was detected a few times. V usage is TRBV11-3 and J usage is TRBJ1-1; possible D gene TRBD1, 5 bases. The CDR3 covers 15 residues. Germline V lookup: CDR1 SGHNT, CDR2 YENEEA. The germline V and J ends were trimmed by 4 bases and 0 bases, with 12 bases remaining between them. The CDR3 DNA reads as TGTGCCAGCAGCTCCACCACAGGTCTGAACACTGAAGCTTTCTTT. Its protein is CASSSTTGLNTEAFF. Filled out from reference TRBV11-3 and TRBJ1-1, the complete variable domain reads EAGVVQSPRYKIIEKKQPVAFWCNPISGHNTLYWYLQNLGQGPELLIRYENEEAVDDSQLPKDRFSAERLKGVDSTLKIQPAELGDSAVYLCASSSTTGLNTEAFFGQGTRLTVV.

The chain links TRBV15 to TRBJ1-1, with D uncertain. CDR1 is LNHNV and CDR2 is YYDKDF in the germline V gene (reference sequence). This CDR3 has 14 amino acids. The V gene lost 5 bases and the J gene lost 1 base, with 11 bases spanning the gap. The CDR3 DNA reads TGTGCCACCAGCCGCGCAGGCACGAACACTGAAGCTTTCTTT. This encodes CATSRAGTNTEAFF.

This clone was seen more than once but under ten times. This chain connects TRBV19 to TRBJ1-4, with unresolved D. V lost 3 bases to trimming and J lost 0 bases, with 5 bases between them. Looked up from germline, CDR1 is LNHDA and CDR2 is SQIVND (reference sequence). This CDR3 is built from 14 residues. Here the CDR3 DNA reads TGTGCCAGTAGTATCTGGGCAACTAATGAAAAACTGTTTTTT. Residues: CASSIWATNEKLFF.

CDR3 protein: CASSSRDRGLINYGYTF. CDR3 in DNA: TGTGCCAGCAGCTCCCGGGACAGGGGGCTCATTAACTATGGCTACACCTTC. The gene calls are TRBV9 and TRBJ1-2; 12 bases are a match to TRBD1. Germline CDR1 SGDLS, CDR2 YYNGEE. Unmatched junction bases numbered 8, after V lost 4 bases and J lost 1 base. The CDR3 runs to 17 residues.

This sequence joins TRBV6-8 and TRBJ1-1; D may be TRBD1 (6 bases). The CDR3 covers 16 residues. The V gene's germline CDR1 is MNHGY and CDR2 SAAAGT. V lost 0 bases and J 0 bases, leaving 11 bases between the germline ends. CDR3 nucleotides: TGTGCCAGCAGTTACTCGGGGGGCCCCCTGAACACTGAAGCTTTCTTT. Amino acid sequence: CASSYSGGPLNTEAFF.

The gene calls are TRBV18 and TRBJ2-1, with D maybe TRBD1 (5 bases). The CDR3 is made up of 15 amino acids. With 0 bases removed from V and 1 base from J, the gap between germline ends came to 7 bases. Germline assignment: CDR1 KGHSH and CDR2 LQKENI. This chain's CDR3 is CASSPPQGSYNEQFF. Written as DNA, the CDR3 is TGTGCCAGCTCACCACCGCAGGGTTCCTACAATGAGCAGTTCTTC.

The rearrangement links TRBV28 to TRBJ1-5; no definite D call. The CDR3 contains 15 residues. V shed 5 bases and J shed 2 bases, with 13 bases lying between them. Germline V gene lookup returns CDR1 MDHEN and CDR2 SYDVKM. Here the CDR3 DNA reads TGTGCCAGCAGTCCCCCGGCGTTTGGCAATCAGCCCCAGCATTTT. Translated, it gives CASSPPAFGNQPQHF.

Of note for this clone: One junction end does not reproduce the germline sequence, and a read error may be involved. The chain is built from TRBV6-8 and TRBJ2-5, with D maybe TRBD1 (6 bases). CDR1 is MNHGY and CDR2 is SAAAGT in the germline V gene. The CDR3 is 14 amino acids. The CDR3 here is CAISGAGEMETQYF. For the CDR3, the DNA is TGTGCCATCAGTGGGGCAGGGGAAATGGAGACCCAGTACTTC.

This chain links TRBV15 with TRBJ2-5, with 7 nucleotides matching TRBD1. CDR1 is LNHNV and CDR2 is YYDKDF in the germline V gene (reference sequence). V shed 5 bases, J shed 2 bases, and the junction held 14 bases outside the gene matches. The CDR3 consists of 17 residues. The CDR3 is CATSVRKGARLQETQYF. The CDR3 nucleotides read TGTGCCACCAGCGTCCGAAAGGGGGCGCGGCTGCAAGAGACCCAGTACTTC. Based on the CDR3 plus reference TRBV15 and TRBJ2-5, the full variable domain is DAMVIQNPRYQVTQFGKPVTLSCSQTLNHNVMYWYQQKSSQAPKLLFHYYDKDFNNEADTPDNFQSRRPNTSFCFLDIRSPGLGDTAMYLCATSVRKGARLQETQYFGPGTRLLVL.

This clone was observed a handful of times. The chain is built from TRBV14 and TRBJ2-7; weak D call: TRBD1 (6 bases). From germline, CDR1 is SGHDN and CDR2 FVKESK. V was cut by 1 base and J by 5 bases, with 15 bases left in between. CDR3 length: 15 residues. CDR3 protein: CASSQVGQGKDEQYF. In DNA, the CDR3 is TGTGCCAGCAGCCAAGTAGGGCAGGGGAAGGACGAGCAGTACTTC.

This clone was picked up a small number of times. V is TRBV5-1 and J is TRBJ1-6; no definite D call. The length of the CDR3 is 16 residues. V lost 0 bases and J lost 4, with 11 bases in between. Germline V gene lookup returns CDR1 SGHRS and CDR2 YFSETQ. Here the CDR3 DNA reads TGCGCCAGCAGCTTGGGGCAGCTCACGTATAATTCACCCCTCCACTTT. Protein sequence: CASSLGQLTYNSPLHF.

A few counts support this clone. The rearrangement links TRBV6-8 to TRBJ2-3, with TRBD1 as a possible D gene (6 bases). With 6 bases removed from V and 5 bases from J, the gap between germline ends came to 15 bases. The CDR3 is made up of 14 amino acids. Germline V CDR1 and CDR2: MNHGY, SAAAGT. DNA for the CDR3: TGTGCCAGCAGCTACAGTGGGGGCGGAGATACGCAGTATTTT. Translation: CASSYSGGGDTQYF.

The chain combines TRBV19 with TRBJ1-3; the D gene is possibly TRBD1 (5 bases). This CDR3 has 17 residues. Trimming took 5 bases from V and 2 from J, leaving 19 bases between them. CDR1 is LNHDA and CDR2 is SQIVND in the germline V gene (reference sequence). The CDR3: CASSPGAFASTGNTIYF. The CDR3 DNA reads TGTGCCAGTAGTCCCGGGGCCTTCGCCTCCACTGGAAACACCATATATTTT.

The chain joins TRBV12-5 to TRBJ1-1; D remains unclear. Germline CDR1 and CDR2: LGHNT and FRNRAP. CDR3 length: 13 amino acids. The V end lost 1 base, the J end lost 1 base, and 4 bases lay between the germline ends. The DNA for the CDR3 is TGTGCTAGTGGTTTGGGACAGAACACTGAAGCTTTCTTT. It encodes CASGLGQNTEAFF. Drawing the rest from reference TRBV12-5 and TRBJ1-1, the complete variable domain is DARVTQTPRHKVTEMGQEVTMRCQPILGHNTVFWYRQTMMQGLELLAYFRNRAPLDDSGMPKDRFSAEMPDATLATLKIQPSEPRDSAVYFCASGLGQNTEAFFGQGTRLTVV.

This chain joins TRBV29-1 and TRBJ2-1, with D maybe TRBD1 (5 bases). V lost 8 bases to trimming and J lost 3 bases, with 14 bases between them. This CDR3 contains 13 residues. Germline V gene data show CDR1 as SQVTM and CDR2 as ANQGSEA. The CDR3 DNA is TGCAGCCCCTCTGGAACAGGCTACAATGAGCAGTTCTTC. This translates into CSPSGTGYNEQFF.

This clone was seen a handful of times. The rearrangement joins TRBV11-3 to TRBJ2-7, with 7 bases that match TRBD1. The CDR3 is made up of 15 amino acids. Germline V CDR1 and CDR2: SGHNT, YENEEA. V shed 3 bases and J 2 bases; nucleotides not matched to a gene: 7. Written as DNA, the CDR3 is TGTGCCAGCAGCTTGGCGGACAGGTCCCCCTACGAGCAGTACTTC. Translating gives CASSLADRSPYEQYF. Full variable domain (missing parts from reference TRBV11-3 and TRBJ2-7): EAGVVQSPRYKIIEKKQPVAFWCNPISGHNTLYWYLQNLGQGPELLIRYENEEAVDDSQLPKDRFSAERLKGVDSTLKIQPAELGDSAVYLCASSLADRSPYEQYFGPGTRLTVT.

CDR3 loop: CSVEDTSRQASYGYTF. DNA of the CDR3: TGCAGCGTTGAAGATACTTCCCGACAGGCCAGCTATGGCTACACCTTC. The chain joins TRBV29-1 to TRBJ1-2, with D tentatively TRBD1 (6 bases). The CDR3 is made up of 16 amino acids. Germline V lookup: CDR1 SQVTM, CDR2 ANQGSEA. Trimming stripped 0 bases from V and 4 bases from J, with 18 bases between.

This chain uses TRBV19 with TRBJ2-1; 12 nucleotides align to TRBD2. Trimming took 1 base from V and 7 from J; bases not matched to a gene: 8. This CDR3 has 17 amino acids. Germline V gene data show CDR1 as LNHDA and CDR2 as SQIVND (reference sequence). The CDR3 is CASSIVPLAGGTNEQFF. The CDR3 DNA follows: TGTGCCAGTAGTATAGTCCCACTAGCGGGGGGAACGAATGAGCAGTTCTTC.

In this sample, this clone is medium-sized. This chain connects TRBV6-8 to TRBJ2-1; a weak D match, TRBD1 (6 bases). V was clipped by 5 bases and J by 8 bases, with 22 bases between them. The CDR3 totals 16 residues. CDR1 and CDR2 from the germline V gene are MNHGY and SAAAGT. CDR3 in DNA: TGTGCCAGCAGTCCCTCCGGGACACCTGGGGACGATGAGCAGTTCTTC. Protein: CASSPSGTPGDDEQFF.

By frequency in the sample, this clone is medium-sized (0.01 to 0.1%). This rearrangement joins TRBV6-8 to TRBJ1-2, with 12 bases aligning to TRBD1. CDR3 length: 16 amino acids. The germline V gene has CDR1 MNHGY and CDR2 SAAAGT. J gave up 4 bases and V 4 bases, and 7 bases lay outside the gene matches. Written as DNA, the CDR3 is TGTGCCAGCAGTTCAGCCGAGGGACAGGGGGCCTATGGCTACACCTTC. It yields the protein CASSSAEGQGAYGYTF.

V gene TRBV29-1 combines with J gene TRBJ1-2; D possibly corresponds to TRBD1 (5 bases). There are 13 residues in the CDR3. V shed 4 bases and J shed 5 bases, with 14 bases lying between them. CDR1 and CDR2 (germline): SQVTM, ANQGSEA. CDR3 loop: CSVVTGTAYGYTF. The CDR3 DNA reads TGCAGCGTTGTAACCGGGACGGCGTATGGCTACACCTTC.

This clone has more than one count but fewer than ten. The CDR3 sequence is CASSISRGVFF. The CDR3, as DNA: TGTGCCAGTAGTATTTCACGGGGGGTTTTCTTT. This chain connects TRBV19 to TRBJ1-1, with D possibly TRBD1 on 5 matching bases. Trimming shortened V by 3 bases and J by 13 bases, and 12 bases separated the two germline ends. CDR1 and CDR2 (germline): LNHDA, SQIVND (reference sequence). The CDR3 is 11 residues long.

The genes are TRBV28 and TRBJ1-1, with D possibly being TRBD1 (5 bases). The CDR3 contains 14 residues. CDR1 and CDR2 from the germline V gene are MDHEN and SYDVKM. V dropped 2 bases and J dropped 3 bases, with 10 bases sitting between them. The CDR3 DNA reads TGTGCCAGCAGTTTAGGGGGGGGATACACTGAAGCTTTCTTT. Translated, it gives CASSLGGGYTEAFF.

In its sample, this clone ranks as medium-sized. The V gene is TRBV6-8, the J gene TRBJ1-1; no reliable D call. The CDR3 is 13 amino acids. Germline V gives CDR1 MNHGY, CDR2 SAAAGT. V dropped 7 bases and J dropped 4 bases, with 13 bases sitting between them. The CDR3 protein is CASTRGQGTEAFF. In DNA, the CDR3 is TGTGCCAGCACCCGTGGCCAAGGCACTGAAGCTTTCTTT.

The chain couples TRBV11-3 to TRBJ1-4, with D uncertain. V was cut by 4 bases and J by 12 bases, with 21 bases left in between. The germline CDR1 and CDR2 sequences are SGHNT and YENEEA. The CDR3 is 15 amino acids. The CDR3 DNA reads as TGTGCCAGCAGCTCCGGATCGAAGGAGTATGAGGAACTGTTTTTT. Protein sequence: CASSSGSKEYEELFF.

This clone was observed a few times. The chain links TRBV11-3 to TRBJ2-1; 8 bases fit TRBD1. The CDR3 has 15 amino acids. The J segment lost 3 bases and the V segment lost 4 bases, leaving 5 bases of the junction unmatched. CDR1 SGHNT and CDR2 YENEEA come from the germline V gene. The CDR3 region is CASSWDRYFYNEQFF. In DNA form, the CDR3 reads TGTGCCAGCAGCTGGGACAGGTACTTCTACAATGAGCAGTTCTTC. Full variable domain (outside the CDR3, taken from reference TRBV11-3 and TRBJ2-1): EAGVVQSPRYKIIEKKQPVAFWCNPISGHNTLYWYLQNLGQGPELLIRYENEEAVDDSQLPKDRFSAERLKGVDSTLKIQPAELGDSAVYLCASSWDRYFYNEQFFGPGTRLTVL.

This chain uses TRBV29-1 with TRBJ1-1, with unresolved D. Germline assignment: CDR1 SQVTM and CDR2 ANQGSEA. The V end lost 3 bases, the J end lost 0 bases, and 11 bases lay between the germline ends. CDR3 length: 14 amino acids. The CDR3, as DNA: TGCAGCGTTGAGGCAGTAAAAATGAACACTGAAGCTTTCTTT. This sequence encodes CSVEAVKMNTEAFF.

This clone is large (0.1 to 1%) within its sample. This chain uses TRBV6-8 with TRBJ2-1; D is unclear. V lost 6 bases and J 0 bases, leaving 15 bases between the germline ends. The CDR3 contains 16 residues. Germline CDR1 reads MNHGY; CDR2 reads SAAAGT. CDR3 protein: CASRTSGTSSYNEQFF. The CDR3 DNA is TGTGCCAGCAGAACCAGTGGCACGAGCTCCTACAATGAGCAGTTCTTC.

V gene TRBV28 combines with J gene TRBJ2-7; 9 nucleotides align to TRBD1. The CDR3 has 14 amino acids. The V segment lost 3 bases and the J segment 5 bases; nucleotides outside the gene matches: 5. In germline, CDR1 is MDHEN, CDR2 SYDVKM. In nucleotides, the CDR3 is TGTGCCAGCAGTTTGACAGGGGGAAGCGACGAGCAGTACTTC. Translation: CASSLTGGSDEQYF. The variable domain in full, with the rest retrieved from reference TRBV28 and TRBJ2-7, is DVKVTQSSRYLVKRTGEKVFLECVQDMDHENMFWYRQDPGLGLRLIYFSYDVKMKEKGDIPEGYSVSREKKERFSLILESASTNQTSMYLCASSLTGGSDEQYFGPGTRLTVT.

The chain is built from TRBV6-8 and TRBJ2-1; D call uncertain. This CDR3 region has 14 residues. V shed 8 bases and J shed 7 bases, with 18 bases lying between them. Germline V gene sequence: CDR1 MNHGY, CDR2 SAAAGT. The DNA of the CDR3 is TGTGCCAGCCTCGAGACTTATCAACTTAATGAGCAGTTCTTC. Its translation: CASLETYQLNEQFF.